The rows below give T cell receptor beta chains drawn from one sample of a study of identical twins. TCRdb recomputed calls from the 5' RACE reads with MiXCR, one row per CDR3 protein. In the table there are about 890,000 distinct CDR3 sequences, around an eighth of which are singletons. These data were also reused for a study on yellow fever vaccine responses in identical twins.

Source material: PBMCs. All receptors come from a woman aged 18-35 years in good health. CDR3s include the opening cysteine and the closing phenylalanine or tryptophan. The D gene is left open where the match is weak. Clone size is not always given. Where it is, it says once, few, many or a class for expanded clones.

>TRBJ2-2|few|TRBV20-1|TRBD2
CSANPRGGNTGELFF
TGCAGTGCCAACCCCCGCGGGGGAAACACCGGGGAGCTGTTTTTT
>TRBJ2-2|few|TRBV13|TRBD1
CASSLPTGGFGNTGELFF
TGTGCCAGCAGCTTACCCACAGGGGGCTTCGGAAACACCGGGGAGCTGTTTTTT
>TRBJ2-2|few|TRBV6-1|NA
CASSELGGGSSNTGELFF
TGTGCCAGCAGTGAACTTGGGGGAGGTTCCTCGAACACCGGGGAGCTGTTTTTT
>TRBJ2-5|NA|TRBV6-1|TRBD2
CASLTSGTWTETQYF
TGTGCCAGCCTAACTAGCGGGACTTGGACAGAGACCCAGTACTTC
>TRBJ2-3|few|TRBV13|TRBD2
CASSLRGAGGTDTQYF
TGTGCCAGCAGCCTACGGGGAGCGGGGGGAACAGATACGCAGTATTTT
>TRBJ1-2|many|TRBV12-3/TRBV12-4|TRBD1
CASKTGGYGYTF
TGTGCCAGCAAAACAGGGGGCTACGGCTACACCTTC
>TRBJ2-7|few|TRBV12-3/TRBV12-4|NA
CASSLHGAYEQYF
TGTGCCAGCAGTTTGCACGGAGCCTACGAGCAGTACTTC
>TRBJ2-1|few|TRBV11-1|TRBD2
CASSLARSGTYNEQFF
TGTGCCAGCAGCTTAGCGCGAAGCGGGACCTACAATGAGCAGTTCTTC
>TRBJ2-7|NA|TRBV11-2|NA
CASSVGISYEQYF
TGTGCCAGCAGCGTAGGGATCTCCTACGAGCAGTACTTC
>TRBJ2-1|few|TRBV2|TRBD2
CASRRTSGNYNEQFF
TGTGCCAGCAGGCGGACTAGCGGGAACTACAATGAGCAGTTCTTC
>TRBJ2-1|NA|TRBV6-2/TRBV6-3|NA
CASATRQYNEQFF
TGTGCCAGCGCCACCCGACAGTACAATGAGCAGTTCTTC
>TRBJ2-2|NA|TRBV24-1|TRBD2
CATSDLGRGLATNTGELFF
TGTGCCACCAGTGATTTAGGCAGGGGACTAGCGACGAACACCGGGGAGCTGTTTTTT
>TRBJ2-1|many|TRBV12-3/TRBV12-4|NA
CASSLEAREQFF
TGTGCCAGCAGTTTAGAGGCCAGAGAGCAGTTCTTC
>TRBJ1-3|NA|TRBV10-2|NA
CASSINRDGGNTIYF
TGCGCCAGCAGCATTAACAGGGATGGTGGAAACACCATATATTTT
>TRBJ2-2|many|TRBV4-1|NA
CASSQVPLATTATGELFF
TGCGCCAGCAGCCAAGTTCCGTTAGCGACAACCGCCACCGGGGAGCTGTTTTTT
>TRBJ1-2|few|TRBV28|NA
CASSLSFNYGYTF
TGTGCCAGCAGTTTATCCTTTAACTATGGCTACACCTTC
>TRBJ2-1|many|TRBV19|TRBD1
CASSRDRGWTEQFF
TGTGCCAGTAGTAGGGACAGGGGGTGGACTGAGCAGTTCTTC